This T cell receptor beta chain was recovered during a study of T cells after yellow fever vaccination. Findings of the study overall: A weaker but faster secondary response was observed, peaking on day 5 versus 15. FACS-sorted repertoires might harbor abundant contaminating clonotypes from the bulk population. Relatively few clonotypes were ones that appeared in both CD4 and CD8 compartments.

The V end lost 5 bases, the J end lost 4 bases, and 17 bases lay between the germline ends. Germline V gives CDR1 SGHVS, CDR2 FNYEAQ. The CDR3 is made up of 15 amino acids. A few counts support this clonotype. Antigen unknown. Template-switching 5'RACE yielded the TCR cDNA; a universal primer site and UMIs were added in the process. TCRdb reprocessed the 5' RACE reads with MiXCR, giving one entry per CDR3 protein. The sample carries about 120,000 distinct CDR3 sequences, roughly 8.2% recorded once. This sample comprised CD8+ T cells sorted from PBMCs, obtained on the day of the yellow fever booster vaccination. This chain uses TRBV7-6 with TRBJ1-2; a weak D match, TRBD1 (5 bases). This clonotype originated in a man between 18 and 35 years old who received the YFV17D yellow fever vaccine. The CDR3: CASSRGGRAPYGYTF. The CDR3 DNA is TGTGCCAGCAGCCGAGGAGGCAGGGCGCCCTATGGCTACACCTTC.